The 22 T cell receptor beta chains reported below all come from one sample, sequenced in a study of blood T cell repertoires in COVID-19. TCRdb's copy holds only in-frame clones and misses some; the assay was immunoSEQ multiplex PCR. Of tens of thousands of clones in the sample, 88% were seen once. Source material: peripheral blood. The receptors shown here come from a human donor in a cohort sampled during active COVID-19.

The V and J genes are TRBV14 and TRBJ1-1, with 12 bases identical to TRBD1. CDR1 is SGHDN and CDR2 is FVKESK in the germline V gene. V lost 4 bases and J lost 4; bases outside the gene matches: 10. The CDR3 length is 17 residues. The CDR3 nucleotides are TGTGCCAGCAGCCGGGACAGGGGGCGCGGAATAGCCACTGAAGCTTTCTTT. Amino acid sequence: CASSRDRGRGIATEAFF.

This chain joins TRBV9 and TRBJ2-1; 10 bases agree with TRBD2. In germline, CDR1 is SGDLS, CDR2 YYNGEE. J lost 10 bases, V lost 0 bases, and 7 bases had no gene match. The length of the CDR3 is 15 residues. CDR3 nucleotides: TGTGCCAGCAGCGTAGGAGGGACTAGCGTGAACGAGCAGTTCTTC. Amino acids: CASSVGGTSVNEQFF.

J is TRBJ2-3 and V is TRBV19; 12 nucleotides line up with TRBD2. This CDR3 region has 17 residues. With 4 bases clipped from V and 5 bases from J, the junction kept 10 bases outside the gene matches. Germline V gene data show CDR1 as LNHDA and CDR2 as SQIVND (reference sequence). The CDR3 region is CASSTRTSGDLGDTQYF. In DNA form, the CDR3 reads TGTGCCAGTAGTACCCGGACTAGCGGGGACCTGGGAGATACGCAGTATTTT.

The chain uses TRBV29-1 and TRBJ1-2; D possibly corresponds to TRBD1 (6 bases). The V and J ends lost 7 bases and 3 bases respectively, with 12 bases between them. This CDR3 has 12 residues. Germline values: CDR1 SQVTM, CDR2 ANQGSEA. Here the CDR3 DNA reads TGCAGCGCCGGAGAGGGGGACTATGGCTACACCTTC. Encoded protein: CSAGEGDYGYTF.

The chain has TRBV5-4 and TRBJ2-1; TRBD2 aligns across 15 bases. From germline, CDR1 is SGHNT and CDR2 YYREEE (reference sequence). This CDR3 has 18 residues. V lost 4 bases, J lost 3 bases, and 8 bases stayed unmatched. CDR3 loop: CASSRPGTSGGLYNEQFF. CDR3 nucleotide sequence: TGTGCCAGCAGCCGTCCCGGGACTAGCGGGGGGCTCTACAATGAGCAGTTCTTC. The full variable domain, with the rest looked up from reference TRBV5-4 and TRBJ2-1, is ETGVTQSPTHLIKTRGQQVTLRCSSQSGHNTVSWYQQALGQGPQFIFQYYREEENGRGNFPPRFSGLQFPNYSSELNVNALELDDSALYLCASSRPGTSGGLYNEQFFGPGTRLTVL.

The chain uses TRBV6-5 and TRBJ2-5; D remains ambiguous. The V gene lost 6 bases and the J gene lost 2 bases, with 10 bases spanning the gap. Germline V CDR1 and CDR2: MNHEY, SVGAGI. The CDR3 runs to 13 residues. DNA for the CDR3: TGTGCCAGCAGCCTAGTGAATCAAGAGACCCAGTACTTC. Residues: CASSLVNQETQYF.

The V and J genes are TRBV30 and TRBJ2-6; TRBD2 aligns across 7 bases. Per germline, CDR1 GTSNPN and CDR2 SVGIG (reference sequence). The length of the CDR3 is 15 residues. The trim removed 2 bases at V and 3 bases at J, leaving 4 bases unmatched. The CDR3 loop is CAWSNSGIGANVLTF. The CDR3 bases are TGTGCCTGGAGTAACAGCGGGATTGGGGCCAACGTCCTGACTTTC.

CDR3: CASSLAGTTGTDTQYF. Written as DNA, the CDR3 is TGTGCCAGCAGCTTAGCCGGGACTACTGGGACAGATACGCAGTATTTT. The chain combines TRBV7-2 with TRBJ2-3; TRBD2 matches 7 bases. Germline V CDR1 and CDR2: SGHTA, FQGNSA. This CDR3 spans 16 amino acids. The V gene end was trimmed by 0 bases and the J gene end by 3 bases; junction bases not matched to a gene: 6. Complete variable domain (other parts from reference TRBV7-2 and TRBJ2-3): GAGVSQSPSNKVTEKGKDVELRCDPISGHTALYWYRQSLGQGLEFLIYFQGNSAPDKSGLPSDRFSAERTGGSVSTLTIQRTQQEDSAVYLCASSLAGTTGTDTQYFGPGTRLTVL.

This clone is termed medium-sized. The V call is TRBV10-2, the J call TRBJ2-3; 9 nucleotides match TRBD2. The CDR3 length is 17 residues. V dropped 0 bases and J dropped 6; count of bases not matched to a gene: 10. The germline V gene encodes CDR1 WSHSY and CDR2 SAAADI. The CDR3 spells CASSESGRREGMDTQYF. The CDR3 nucleotides are TGCGCCAGCAGTGAGTCGGGGCGGCGGGAGGGGATGGATACGCAGTATTTT.

The chain couples TRBV2 to TRBJ2-2; D is unresolved. Germline CDR1 and CDR2: SNHLY and FYNNEI. The CDR3 is made up of 14 amino acids. Trimming took off 6 bases at V and 3 bases at J, with 11 bases between the two ends. CDR3 in amino acids: CASSAVPYTGELFF. CDR3 nucleotide sequence: TGTGCCAGCAGCGCGGTGCCTTACACCGGGGAGCTGTTTTTT.

This clone appeared a single time. The genes are TRBV5-6 and TRBJ2-5; D might be TRBD1 (6 bases). Germline V lookup: CDR1 SGHDT, CDR2 YYEEEE. This CDR3 is 14 amino acids long. Trimming stripped 2 bases from V and 3 bases from J, with 11 bases between. The DNA for the CDR3 is TGTGCCAGCAGCTTTCCGACAGGAAAAGAGACCCAGTACTTC. Amino acids: CASSFPTGKETQYF.

The J gene is TRBJ2-7, the V gene TRBV3-1 (or the pseudogene TRBV3-2), with 8 bases that match TRBD1. The CDR3 loop spans 16 amino acids. Germline V lookup: CDR1 LGHDT, CDR2 YNNKEL (reference sequence). The V gene end was trimmed by 4 bases and the J gene end by 4 bases; junction bases not matched to a gene: 12. In DNA, the CDR3 is TGTGCCAGCAGCCCGGTGCCGGGACAGGTATCATACGAGCAGTACTTC. Its translation is CASSPVPGQVSYEQYF.

The chain links TRBV20-1 to TRBJ2-1; D is ambiguous. The germline gives CDR1 DFQATT, CDR2 SNEGSKA (reference sequence). The CDR3 is 10 amino acids. Trimming removed 3 bases from V and 6 bases from J, with 3 bases in between. The CDR3 DNA reads as TGCAGTGCTAGCTTCAATGAGCAGTTCTTC. This sequence encodes CSASFNEQFF.

This rearrangement joins TRBV10-2 to TRBJ1-1; TRBD1 agrees at 12 bases. The trim removed 6 bases at V and 4 bases at J, leaving 12 bases unmatched. The V gene's germline CDR1 is WSHSY and CDR2 SAAADI. CDR3 length: 17 amino acids. CDR3 residues: CASREGQGAGLGTEAFF. In DNA form, the CDR3 reads TGCGCCAGCAGAGAGGGACAGGGGGCAGGGTTGGGCACTGAAGCTTTCTTT.

The rearrangement links TRBV2 to TRBJ2-1; 7 bases are a match to TRBD1. V was clipped by 6 bases and J by 1 base; unmatched bases: 6. The CDR3 runs to 15 residues. Germline values: CDR1 SNHLY, CDR2 FYNNEI. CDR3 protein: CASRKQGSSYNEQFF. The CDR3 DNA follows: TGTGCCAGCAGGAAACAGGGGAGTTCCTACAATGAGCAGTTCTTC. The variable domain in full, with the rest retrieved from reference TRBV2 and TRBJ2-1, is EPEVTQTPSHQVTQMGQEVILRCVPISNHLYFYWYRQILGQKVEFLVSFYNNEISEKSEIFDDQFSVERPDGSNFTLKIRSTKLEDSAMYFCASRKQGSSYNEQFFGPGTRLTVL.

V usage is TRBV6-6 and J usage is TRBJ2-7, with TRBD1 matching 7 bases. J was trimmed by 4 bases and V by 2 bases; bases with no gene match: 2. CDR1 is MNHNY, CDR2 SVGAGI, per germline (reference sequence). This CDR3 has 13 amino acids. The CDR3 is CASSYGTEYEQYF. The DNA for the CDR3 is TGTGCCAGCAGTTACGGGACAGAATACGAGCAGTACTTC.

The J gene is TRBJ1-6, the V gene TRBV9, with 7 bases identical to TRBD1. Germline lookup yields CDR1 SGDLS and CDR2 YYNGEE. This CDR3 is built from 13 residues. Trimming took 2 bases from V and 13 from J; bases not matched to a gene: 6. CDR3 sequence: CASSVEGAGPLHF. The CDR3 DNA reads TGTGCCAGCAGCGTCGAGGGGGCCGGGCCCCTCCACTTT.

This clone was detected only a few times. V gene TRBV19 combines with J gene TRBJ1-5, with D possibly TRBD1 on 6 matching bases. Germline-derived CDR1 and CDR2 are LNHDA and SQIVND (reference sequence). This CDR3 spans 15 amino acids. The ends were cut back, 5 bases at V and 9 bases at J, with 20 bases in the middle. DNA of the CDR3: TGTGCCAGTAGTTCCCGAGGGGGGGCCTACGGGCCCCAGCATTTT. Translating it yields CASSSRGGAYGPQHF.

The chain carries TRBV4-2 and TRBJ2-1; TRBD2 matches 12 bases. This CDR3 has 17 amino acids. Trimming cost V 1 base and J 8 bases; bases outside gene matches: 9. CDR1 and CDR2 (germline): LGHNA, YNFKEQ. CDR3 sequence reads: CASSQVGASGRVYEQFF. DNA of the CDR3: TGTGCCAGCAGCCAAGTTGGCGCTAGCGGGAGGGTATATGAGCAGTTCTTC.

This clone was counted a single time. J is TRBJ1-3 and V is TRBV5-1; no clear D. This CDR3 has 15 residues. Trimming pared 0 bases from V and 1 base from J, leaving 8 bases between. Germline lookup yields CDR1 SGHRS and CDR2 YFSETQ. CDR3 coding DNA: TGCGCCAGCAGCTTGGGAGCAGGATCTGGAAACACCATATATTTT. This codes for CASSLGAGSGNTIYF.

V is TRBV11-2 and J is TRBJ1-1, with D possibly TRBD1 on 6 matching bases. Germline CDR1 reads SGHAT; CDR2 reads FQNNGV. Trimming removed 5 bases from V and 10 bases from J, with 11 bases in between. CDR3 size: 11 residues. CDR3 DNA: TGTGCCAGCAGCCGAAACAGGGTAGCTTTCTTT. Protein sequence: CASSRNRVAFF.

This clone has only one observation. The CDR3 region is CASSPYSQGQETQYF. CDR3 nucleotides: TGTGCCAGCAGTCCTTATTCACAGGGGCAAGAGACCCAGTACTTC. This chain connects TRBV2 to TRBJ2-5; 7 nucleotides align to TRBD1. Unmatched junction bases numbered 8, after V lost 5 bases and J lost 2 bases. Germline lookup yields CDR1 SNHLY and CDR2 FYNNEI. The CDR3 sequence is 15 residues long.